A single sample gave rise to the 21 T cell receptor beta chains below, sequenced in a study of molecular identifiers for immune sequencing clone quantification (dated 2018 in TCRdb). The library was built by means of PCR. The listed sequencing device is Illumina HiSeq 4000. TCRdb reprocessed the public reads (quality trimming at Q25 with fastp, clone calling with MiXCR) and kept in-frame beta chains. Rows are combined by CDR3 protein, so each entry shows the most common genes and DNA. The sample table records approximately 500,000 distinct CDR3 sequences; around 21% of these occur just once. The ten largest make up under 0.85% of the sample. The specimen was naive CD8+ T cells from blood, with Jurkat cell RNA spiked in. The cell subset or site label on this specimen signifies: FACS-sorted CD8+CD4-CCR7+CD45RA+ naive T cells. All receptors come from a human donor in good health. Some libraries in this study had Jurkat cell RNA spiked in.

The sample holds many counts of this clonotype. V usage is TRBV11-3 and J usage is TRBJ2-1; perhaps TRBD2 as D (6 bases). Between the trimmed V and J ends, which lost 4 bases and 7 bases, there was a span of 8 bases. CDR1 and CDR2 from the germline V gene are SGHNT and YENEEA. CDR3 length: 12 amino acids. CDR3: CASSSSGNEQFF. DNA for the CDR3: TGTGCCAGCAGCTCGAGCGGGAATGAGCAGTTCTTC.

The V gene is TRBV7-9, the J gene TRBJ2-4; D not resolved. The CDR3 consists of 14 residues. V was cut by 4 bases and J by 9 bases, with 16 bases left in between. CDR1 SEHNR and CDR2 FQNEAQ come from the germline V gene (reference sequence). The CDR3 protein is CASSSNPTESIQYF. The CDR3 DNA reads as TGTGCCAGCAGCTCAAATCCCACTGAGAGCATTCAGTACTTC.

With regard to this clonotype: A much larger clonotype is one base distant, so this may be a read error. The chain has TRBV5-6 and TRBJ1-5; no firm D call. Looked up from germline, CDR1 is SGHDT and CDR2 is YYEEEE. The CDR3 runs 14 residues. The CDR3 loop is CASSLSDSNQPHHF. As DNA, the CDR3 is TGTGCCAGCAGCTTGTCGGATAGCAATCAGCCCCATCATTTT.

This clonotype was counted a few times. V usage is TRBV4-3 and J usage is TRBJ1-4; D is uncertain. This CDR3 is built from 15 residues. Germline assignment: CDR1 LGHNA and CDR2 YSLEER. Between the trimmed V and J ends, which lost 1 base and 6 bases, there was a span of 12 bases. The CDR3 region has the DNA TGCGCCAGCAGCCAAGCTCTGGGCCATCATGAAAAACTGTTTTTT. This sequence encodes CASSQALGHHEKLFF.

Ten or more counts support this clonotype. The chain uses TRBV12-3 or TRBV12-4 and TRBJ2-2; D unresolved. The V and J ends lost 3 bases and 0 bases respectively, with 11 bases between them. The CDR3 has 16 residues. CDR3 residues: CASSFPEKTNTGELFF. The CDR3 DNA follows: TGTGCCAGCAGTTTTCCCGAAAAGACGAACACCGGGGAGCTGTTTTTT.

This clonotype was seen more than once but under ten times. The chain joins TRBV10-2 to TRBJ2-3; TRBD2 agrees at 9 bases. Germline V gene lookup returns CDR1 WSHSY and CDR2 SAAADI. This CDR3 has 15 amino acids. J lost 5 bases, V lost 6 bases, and 9 bases had no gene match. Written as DNA, the CDR3 is TGCGCCAGCAGGGTAGCGGGAGTGGGTGGAGATACGCAGTATTTT. Its protein product is CASRVAGVGGDTQYF.

V usage is TRBV14 and J usage is TRBJ1-1; 7 nucleotides match TRBD1. The ends lost 1 base at V and 8 bases at J; junction bases unmatched: 7. The CDR3 covers 14 residues. Germline-derived CDR1 and CDR2 are SGHDN and FVKESK. The chain's CDR3 is CASSQGGGWLEAFF. The CDR3 DNA follows: TGTGCCAGCAGCCAAGGAGGGGGCTGGCTGGAAGCTTTCTTT. Supplemented by reference TRBV14 and TRBJ1-1, the full variable domain reads EAGVTQFPSHSVIEKGQTVTLRCDPISGHDNLYWYRRVMGKEIKFLLHFVKESKQDESGMPNNRFLAERTGGTYSTLKVQPAELEDSGVYFCASSQGGGWLEAFFGQGTRLTVV.

V gene TRBV28 combines with J gene TRBJ2-5, with TRBD2 as a possible D gene (5 bases). Germline loops: CDR1 MDHEN, CDR2 SYDVKM. The CDR3 runs to 14 residues. The V end lost 5 bases, the J end lost 5 bases, and 15 bases lay between the germline ends. In DNA form, the CDR3 reads TGTGCCAGCAGTCCGCGGGCGACGGGGGAGACCCAGTACTTC. Amino acids: CASSPRATGETQYF.

This clonotype has a handful of counts. The chain is built from TRBV11-2 and TRBJ2-3, with 14 bases matching TRBD2. Germline V gives CDR1 SGHAT, CDR2 FQNNGV. This CDR3 contains 17 residues. V shed 2 bases and J 6 bases; nucleotides not matched to a gene: 7. CDR3 sequence (DNA): TGTGCCAGCAGCTTAATGACTAGCGGGGGGGCCAGGGATACGCAGTATTTT. Amino acids: CASSLMTSGGARDTQYF.

This clonotype was recorded many times. CDR3 sequence: CASTPSTLAGGPDTQYF. CDR3 DNA sequence: TGTGCCAGTACCCCCTCCACACTAGCGGGAGGGCCAGATACGCAGTATTTT. The V call is TRBV19, the J call TRBJ2-3, with 13 bases aligning to TRBD2. J was trimmed by 4 bases and V by 7 bases; bases with no gene match: 11. This CDR3 has 17 residues. The germline CDR1 and CDR2 sequences are LNHDA and SQIVND (reference sequence).

This clonotype appeared many times. The V and J genes are TRBV7-2 and TRBJ1-1; D might be TRBD1 (5 bases). With 5 bases removed from V and 7 bases from J, the gap between germline ends came to 11 bases. There are 12 residues in the CDR3. Looked up from germline, CDR1 is SGHTA and CDR2 is FQGNSA. The CDR3 DNA is TGTGCCAGCAGCCCAACAGGTTTTGAAGCTTTCTTT. Translation: CASSPTGFEAFF.

This clonotype was observed many times. The chain links TRBV4-3 to TRBJ2-3, with a possible D match to TRBD1 (5 bases). V gave up 4 bases and J gave up 4 bases, with 15 bases separating them. Germline-derived CDR1 and CDR2 are LGHNA and YSLEER. This CDR3 is built from 15 residues. Written as DNA, the CDR3 is TGCGCCAGCAGCCTAGGGGCGGAGCAAGCAGATACGCAGTATTTT. Translating it yields CASSLGAEQADTQYF.

This clonotype was seen a handful of times. This chain joins TRBV5-5 and TRBJ2-5; TRBD2 matches at 9 bases. Per germline, CDR1 SGHKS and CDR2 YYEKEE (reference sequence). V lost 5 bases, J lost 2 bases, and 10 bases stayed unmatched. This CDR3 comprises 16 residues. The CDR3 nucleotides read TGTGCCAGCAGTTTTAGCGGGGGACGCGAACAAGAGACCCAGTACTTC. Encoded protein: CASSFSGGREQETQYF.

Many counts were recorded for this clonotype. J is TRBJ2-7 and V is TRBV29-1; D is possibly TRBD1 or TRBD2 (5 bases each). Germline V lookup: CDR1 SQVTM, CDR2 ANQGSEA. V was trimmed by 2 bases and J by 1 base, leaving 12 bases between them. CDR3 length equals 14 residues. The CDR3 region is CSVEPLGGSYEQYF. The CDR3 DNA sequence: TGCAGCGTTGAACCCCTTGGGGGTTCCTACGAGCAGTACTTC.

Comment on this clonotype: A much bigger clone sits one base away, suggesting this may be a read error. This chain uses TRBV27 with TRBJ2-7; unclear D gene. Germline V gene data show CDR1 as MNHEY and CDR2 as SMNVEV (reference sequence). The CDR3 runs 13 residues. The CDR3 loop is CASSLQVGHEQNF. DNA of the CDR3: TGTGCCAGCAGTTTACAGGTAGGGCACGAGCAGAACTTC.

This clonotype was detected a few times. The chain joins TRBV20-1 to TRBJ2-7, with D perhaps TRBD2 (6 bases). Per germline, CDR1 DFQATT and CDR2 SNEGSKA (reference sequence). This CDR3 region has 15 residues. V was shortened by 0 bases and J by 5 bases, with 17 bases between the two germline ends. CDR3 sequence (DNA): TGCAGTGCTAGAGATAGGCTAGCGAGACCGAACGAGCAGTACTTC. Amino acid sequence: CSARDRLARPNEQYF.

This clonotype was found a few times. The chain carries TRBV6-5 and TRBJ2-1, with TRBD2 matching 13 bases. After removal of 5 bases from V and 5 bases from J, the junction contained 3 bases not matched to a gene. This CDR3 spans 15 amino acids. CDR1 and CDR2 from the germline V gene are MNHEY and SVGAGI. This CDR3 is CASSKLAGGNNEQFF. The CDR3 DNA follows: TGTGCCAGCAGTAAACTAGCGGGAGGGAACAATGAGCAGTTCTTC.

A word on this clonotype: Given the absence of the conserved phenylalanine or tryptophan at the CDR3 end, a read error is likely. Here the CDR3 reads CASRPGQGDQPQHS. The CDR3 nucleotides read TGCGCCAGCAGGCCGGGACAGGGGGACCAGCCCCAGCATTCT. This chain links TRBV4-1 with TRBJ1-5, with 11 bases identical to TRBD1. The CDR3 extends over 14 amino acids. V gave up 6 bases and J gave up 7 bases; unmatched junction bases: 5. Germline values: CDR1 MGHRA, CDR2 YSYEKL.

This clonotype was picked up a small number of times. This chain connects TRBV5-1 to TRBJ1-1; TRBD1 is a possible D gene (5 bases). Trimming removed 0 bases from V and 7 bases from J, with 16 bases in between. Germline values: CDR1 SGHRS, CDR2 YFSETQ. The CDR3 spans 15 residues. Here the CDR3 DNA reads TGCGCCAGCAGCTTGGACACTTGGACACTTGATGAAGCTTTCTTT. It encodes CASSLDTWTLDEAFF.

In its sample, this clonotype was seen many times. The chain carries TRBV7-9 and TRBJ2-7; perhaps TRBD1 as D (6 bases). The CDR3 consists of 14 residues. Germline V gene data show CDR1 as SEHNR and CDR2 as FQNEAQ (reference sequence). The germline V and J ends were trimmed by 5 bases and 3 bases, with 14 bases remaining between them. CDR3 DNA sequence: TGTGCCAGCAGCCCGAGGACAGCTCACTACGAGCAGTACTTC. Encoded protein: CASSPRTAHYEQYF.

This clonotype was recorded at least ten times. This sequence joins TRBV7-2 and TRBJ1-1; D not resolved. Trimming removed 1 base at V and 3 bases at J, with 9 bases between. This CDR3 is 14 amino acids long. Germline CDR1 SGHTA, CDR2 FQGNSA. CDR3: CASSLGPGDTEAFF. In DNA, the CDR3 is TGTGCCAGCAGCTTAGGCCCCGGGGACACTGAAGCTTTCTTT.